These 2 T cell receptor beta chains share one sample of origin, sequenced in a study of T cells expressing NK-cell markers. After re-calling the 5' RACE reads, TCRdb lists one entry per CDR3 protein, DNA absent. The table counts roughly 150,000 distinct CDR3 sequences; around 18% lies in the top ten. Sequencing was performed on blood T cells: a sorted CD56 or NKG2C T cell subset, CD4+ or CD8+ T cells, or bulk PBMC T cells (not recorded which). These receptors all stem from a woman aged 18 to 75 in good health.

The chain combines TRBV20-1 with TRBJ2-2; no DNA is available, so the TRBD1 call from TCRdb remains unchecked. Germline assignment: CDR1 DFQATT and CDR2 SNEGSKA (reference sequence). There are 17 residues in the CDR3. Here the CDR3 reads CSARDQGGQGNTGELFF.

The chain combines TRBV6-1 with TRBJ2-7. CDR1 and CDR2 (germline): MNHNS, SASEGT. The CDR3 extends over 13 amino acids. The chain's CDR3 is CASSVRRNYEQYF.